Listed here is a single TCR beta chain. Its antigen remains unidentified. No base quality information exists; no much larger clone differs at one position. The library was obtained by 5' RACE. Sequencing was carried out with an Illumina HiSeq 2000. Template switching added a universal primer binding site, and the final cDNA carried a unique molecular identifier that allowed TCR cDNA molecules to be counted accurately. First-strand cDNA for TCR alpha and beta chains was synthesized from specific primers in the conserved constant-segment region. To control for contamination, each cDNA library was double barcoded with a SMART-Mk sample barcode plus Illumina barcodes. TruSeq adapter sequences along with Illumina sample barcodes were introduced in two successive PCR steps. TCR alpha and beta cDNA libraries were sequenced on the Illumina HiSeq platform with custom primers. Regarding the original processing steps: Unique molecular identifiers were extracted from raw reads with MiGEC, and CDR3 positions were determined with MiXCR. For each individual, recombination models were inferred using an EM algorithm with the repgenHMM and IGoR tools. The analysis of shared clonotypes was done with the tcR package in R, with sharing normalized by the product of cloneset sizes. To study raw recombination free of thymic and clonal selection effects, out-of-frame nonproductive sequences were analyzed. TCRdb trimmed the raw reads at Q25, called clones with MiXCR and kept productive beta chains. CDR3 protein duplicates are merged, each entry listing the most common genes and DNA. TCRdb, not the authors, supplied the V and J calls. Across this sample there are approximately 690,000 distinct CDR3 sequences, with 6.1% seen only once. The ten largest account for 1.5% to 2% of the sample.

This sample is part of a study of identical twins (dated by TCRdb to 2016 to 2017). About the investigation overall: TCR alpha and beta repertoires from monozygotic twins, unrelated adults of various ages and cord blood were deep-sequenced to test whether fetal clonotypes persist. To rule out contamination, the twin experiments were replicated at different times with different library preparation protocols.

The CDR3 has 16 amino acids, counting the end cysteine and phenylalanine. The sequence is cut down to CDR3 DNA, 48 bases in frame from base 1. In the germline V gene (reference sequence), CDR1 corresponds to DFQATT and CDR2 to SNEGSKA. The V end loses 1 base and the J end loses 0 bases, and a stretch of 10 bases separates them. The paper's findings and limits, for the study overall: Because the same donors could not be followed over many years, the conclusions depended on cross-sectional statistical analysis. In beta out-of-frame sequences, excess twin sharing was weaker, because having fewer shared sequences lowered the signal-to-noise ratio. Fewer insertions were carried by abundant cord blood beta clonotypes, a similar but weaker trend appeared in young adult naive repertoires, and no such trend appeared in memory repertoires. Invariant T cells such as MAIT and iNKT could partly confound zero-insertion analyses, although diverse VJ usage argued against such confounding for most clonotypes. Compared with coincidental sharing between unrelated individuals, out-of-frame TCR alpha sequences shared between twins showed an excess of sequences with low generation probability. Out-of-frame TCR alpha sharing in monozygotic twins was systematically underestimated by recombination models, whereas sharing between unrelated individuals was in agreement with the recombination models.

All donors were healthy Caucasians. The researchers also sequenced three unrelated adults who were not twins: a male aged 18 to 29, a male aged 50 to 59, and a female aged 50 to 59. Miltenyi CD45RO+ enrichment and human naive T-cell isolation kits were used to isolate memory (CD45RO+) and naive T cells from PBMC. The receptor comes from a man between 18 and 29 years old in good health. The sequenced sample was naive T cells sorted from blood. The cell subset or site label, as the study defines it: cells isolated with a human naive T-cell isolation kit. The rearranged chain carries TRBV20-1 and TRBJ1-6, with TRBD1 tentatively as D gene (5 bases match). The CDR3: CSARAGGSSYNSPLHF. The bases read TGCAGTGCTAGAGCGGGGGGGTCCTCCTATAATTCACCCCTCCACTTT.